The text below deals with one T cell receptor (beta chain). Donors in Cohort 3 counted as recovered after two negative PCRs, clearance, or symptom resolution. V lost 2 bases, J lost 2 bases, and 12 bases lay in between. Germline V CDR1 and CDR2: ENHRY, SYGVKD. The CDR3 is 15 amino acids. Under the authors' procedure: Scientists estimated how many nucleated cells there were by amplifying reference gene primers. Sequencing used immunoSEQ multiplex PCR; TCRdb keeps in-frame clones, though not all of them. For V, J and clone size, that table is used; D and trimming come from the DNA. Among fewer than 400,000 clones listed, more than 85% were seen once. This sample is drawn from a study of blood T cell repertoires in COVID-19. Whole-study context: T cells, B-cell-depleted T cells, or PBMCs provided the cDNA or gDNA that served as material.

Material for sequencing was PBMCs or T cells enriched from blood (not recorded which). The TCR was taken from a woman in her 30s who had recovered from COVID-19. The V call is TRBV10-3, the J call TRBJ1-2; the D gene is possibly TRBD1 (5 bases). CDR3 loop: CAISEPGQVNYGYTF. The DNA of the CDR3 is TGTGCCATCAGTGAGCCAGGACAAGTCAACTATGGCTACACCTTC.